This TCR beta chain was sequenced in a study of T cells in Graves' hyperthyroidism and ophthalmopathy. Turning to the study itself: At the time of initial diagnosis and before any treatment, peripheral blood was collected. General observations from the study: Among thyroid clonotypes expanded above 0.001, most also appeared in blood. In the analysis, a 13 V-J model separated ophthalmopathy from stable hyperthyroidism.

This clonotype was recorded many times. No antigen is known for it. RNA transcripts were the template for amplifying TCR beta CDR3 regions. Researchers ran a first-round RT-PCR on the TCR CDR3 using the HTBI primer set. TCRdb analysed the multiplex PCR reads with MiXCR anew, one entry per CDR3 protein. The data show approximately 600,000 distinct CDR3 sequences, 14% seen once. Blood sampling occurred at first hyperthyroidism diagnosis, ahead of any ophthalmopathy symptoms. Sample: blood. This clonotype was sampled from a woman aged 30 to 39 with Graves' hyperthyroidism that later progressed to Graves' ophthalmopathy.

In nucleotides, the CDR3 is TGTGCCAGCTCACCGGGTCATAACACTGAAGCTTTCTTT. Its translation: CASSPGHNTEAFF. V and J are TRBV18 and TRBJ1-1; unclear D gene. The germline V and J ends were trimmed by 3 bases and 2 bases, with 7 bases remaining between them. Germline CDR1 is KGHSH and CDR2 is LQKENI. CDR3 length equals 13 residues.